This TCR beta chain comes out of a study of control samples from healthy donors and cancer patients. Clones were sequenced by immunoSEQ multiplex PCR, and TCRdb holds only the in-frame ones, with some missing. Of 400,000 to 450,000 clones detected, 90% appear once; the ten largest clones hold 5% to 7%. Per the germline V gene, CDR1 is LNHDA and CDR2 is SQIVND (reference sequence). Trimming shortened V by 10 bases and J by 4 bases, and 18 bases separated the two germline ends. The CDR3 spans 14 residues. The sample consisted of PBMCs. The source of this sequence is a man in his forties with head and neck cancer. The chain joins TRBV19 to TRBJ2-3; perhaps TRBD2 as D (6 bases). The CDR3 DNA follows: TGTGCCACCCAAGGGTGGGGCGGGGCAGATACGCAGTATTTT. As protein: CATQGWGGADTQYF.